This T cell receptor (beta chain) originates from a study of T cell repertoires in cytomegalovirus infection. Study-level information: HLA-B-restricted CMV epitopes that are well studied, plus recently identified HLA-C-restricted ones, were used by the study. General study results and limits: Dominating the ex vivo response were HLA-C-restricted CMV-specific TCR beta clonotypes. Accumulated public TCR beta family frequency recognized individuals carrying CMV together with the relevant HLA.

TCRdb reprocessed the reads with MiXCR, giving one entry per CDR3 protein. Of roughly 90,000 distinct CDR3 sequences in the sample, around 25% were seen once. A note on this clonotype: What it binds is not known.

CDR3 length: 18 residues. Germline loops: CDR1 SGHNT, CDR2 YYREEE (reference sequence). V lost 0 bases and J lost 0, with 16 bases in between. Specimen: CD8+ T cells from cultured PBMCs, collected from culture after CMV antigen stimulation. This TCR was sampled from a human donor in good health (CMV status not recorded). Some clones in this sample may be carry-over from other donors' samples. The rearrangement joins TRBV5-4 to TRBJ2-1, with D uncertain. The CDR3 here is CASSLDCGPPRSYNEQFF. The CDR3 DNA reads as TGTGCCAGCAGCTTGGATTGCGGTCCCCCACGCTCCTACAATGAGCAGTTCTTC.